The clone carrying this TCR beta chain was detected only once. What it recognizes is unknown. The CDR3 totals 14 residues. The V end was cut by 5 bases, the J end by 0 bases, with 9 bases between. CDR1 and CDR2 from the germline V gene are SGHTA and FQGNSA. The sample belongs to a study of T cell responses to AZD1222 COVID-19 vaccine. Study at large: The analysis combined second doses at about 4 or about 12 weeks.

Whole-study results and caveats: Samples come after the peak T cell response, not at day 14. There were mostly white British donors and more females than males, and clonal diversity was possibly underestimated. Just a handful of AZD1222 recipients tested seropositive at baseline.

Generated by immunoSEQ multiplex PCR, the TCRdb table keeps only in-frame clones and is missing some. The table lists around 97,000 clones, 91% of them singletons. The sequencing used peripheral blood, collected on day 0 of AZD1222 vaccination. This sequence originates from an adult in good health. The chain joins TRBV7-2 to TRBJ2-3; perhaps TRBD1 as D (6 bases). CDR3: CASSIQGSTDTQYF. The CDR3 region has the DNA TGTGCCAGCAGCATTCAGGGGAGCACAGATACGCAGTATTTT.